The clone carrying this T cell receptor (beta chain) was detected a few times. These data originate in a study of blood T cells in healthy people across ages. Germline V gene lookup returns CDR1 SQVTM and CDR2 ANQGSEA. J gave up 5 bases and V 2 bases, and 11 bases lay outside the gene matches. The CDR3 consists of 16 residues. Then a second PCR, running roughly 7 to 11 cycles, was carried out with a sample-barcoded 5' primer and a J-beta primer mix. TCRdb redid the calling of the 5' RACE reads with MiXCR, one entry per CDR3 protein. Here the sample spans 1.6 million or so distinct CDR3 sequences, 34% being singletons.

The chain carries TRBV29-1 and TRBJ2-3; 9 bases line up with TRBD1. The specimen was blood. The receptor was derived from a woman aged 25-40 years in good health. The CDR3 nucleotides read TGCAGCGTTGAACTTTTACAGGGGGCGGCGGGAGATACGCAGTATTTT. Its translation is CSVELLQGAAGDTQYF.